Following are 3 T cell receptor beta chains from one sample sequenced in a study of shared clonotypes between healthy human individuals. Profiled with immunoSEQ multiplex PCR; TCRdb holds only in-frame clones, not every one. The top ten hold more than 0.95% of the sample, which has about 1,900,000 clones, just under 95% seen once. Naive CD8 cells comprised CD45RO-negative, CCR7-positively selected cells, excluding terminally differentiated effector memory CD45RA+ cells. The sequencing input was naive CD8+ T cells sorted from blood. Source of these receptors: a man between 18 and 35 years old in good health.

The chain employs TRBV5-6 and TRBJ2-7; D perhaps matches TRBD2 (5 bases). Trimming stripped 4 bases from V and 6 bases from J, with 11 bases between. This CDR3 contains 12 residues. Germline CDR1 is SGHDT and CDR2 is YYEEEE. This CDR3 reads CASSPAGAEQYF. The DNA of the CDR3 is TGTGCCAGCAGCCCCGCGGGTGCCGAGCAGTACTTC.

The rearrangement joins TRBV28 to TRBJ2-1, with 12 bases aligning to TRBD2. This CDR3 contains 19 residues. Germline CDR1 MDHEN, CDR2 SYDVKM. Trimming at V came to 2 bases and at J to 0 bases, leaving 8 bases not matched to a gene. CDR3 DNA sequence: TGTGCCAGCAGTTTAGACCCTAGCGGGGGGGCCGGCTCCTACAATGAGCAGTTCTTC. Its protein is CASSLDPSGGAGSYNEQFF.

The chain employs TRBV27 and TRBJ2-1, with D unclear. The CDR3 totals 14 residues. Germline V lookup: CDR1 MNHEY, CDR2 SMNVEV (reference sequence). Between the trimmed V and J ends, which lost 3 bases and 5 bases, there was a span of 11 bases. In nucleotides, the CDR3 is TGTGCCAGCAGTTTGTTATCGGTGGACAATGAGCAGTTCTTC. This encodes CASSLLSVDNEQFF.